The next 27 T cell receptor beta chains were all read from a single sample in a study of metastatic and nonmetastatic thyroid tumors. MiXCR was used by TCRdb to re-call the PCR reads. The sample shows about 27,000 clones, roughly 15% of them seen only once. Treatment of any kind had been given to no patient before thyroid surgery. The material sequenced was blood. The receptors here all came from a male donor with papillary thyroid cancer or a benign thyroid nodule (not recorded which). Some clones in this sample may be carry-over from other donors' samples.

V is TRBV15 and J is TRBJ2-1, with D uncertain. The V and J ends lost 5 bases and 8 bases respectively, with 31 bases between them. The length of the CDR3 is 19 residues. In germline, CDR1 is LNHNV, CDR2 YYDKDF (reference sequence). The CDR3 region has the DNA TGTGCCACCAGCGGTCGAGACTTTGGGTGGACCATTTTTATCCATGAGCAGTTCTTC. As protein: CATSGRDFGWTIFIHEQFF.

CDR3 amino acids: CASSFTGVAGGSYEQYF. The CDR3 DNA follows: TGTGCCAGCAGCTTTACAGGGGTAGCGGGAGGGTCCTACGAGCAGTACTTC. The V call is TRBV11-2, the J call TRBJ2-7, with TRBD2 matching 11 bases. This CDR3 has 17 residues. Unmatched junction bases numbered 8, after V lost 3 bases and J lost 1 base. The germline V gene has CDR1 SGHAT and CDR2 FQNNGV. Together with reference TRBV11-2 and TRBJ2-7, the CDR3 gives the full variable domain: EAGVAQSPRYKIIEKRQSVAFWCNPISGHATLYWYQQILGQGPKLLIQFQNNGVVDDSQLPKDRFSAERLKGVDSTLKIQPAKLEDSAVYLCASSFTGVAGGSYEQYFGPGTRLTVT.

This clone was detected ten times or more. It may be a read error: a sequence one base away is much more abundant. V usage is TRBV7-2 and J usage is TRBJ2-1; 13 bases line up with TRBD2. Germline V lookup: CDR1 SGHTA, CDR2 FQGNSA. V was clipped by 4 bases and J by 9 bases; unmatched bases: 9. The CDR3 covers 16 residues. CDR3 protein: CASSSGLAGVKGEQFF. CDR3 sequence (DNA): TGTGCCAGCAGCTCCGGACTAGCGGGAGTAAAAGGTGAGCAGTTCTTC.

The sample holds many counts of this clone. The chain joins TRBV9 to TRBJ2-7; 9 nucleotides agree with TRBD1. Germline-derived CDR1 and CDR2 are SGDLS and YYNGEE. V lost 2 bases to trimming and J lost 0 bases; unmatched junction nucleotides: 6. The CDR3 length is 16 residues. The CDR3 DNA sequence: TGTGCCAGCAGCGTCCGGGACAGGGCCAGCTCCTACGAGCAGTACTTC. Translating it yields CASSVRDRASSYEQYF.

This clone qualifies as medium-sized. The J gene is TRBJ1-2, the V gene TRBV19, with D tentatively TRBD1 (5 bases). CDR1 LNHDA and CDR2 SQIVND come from the germline V gene (reference sequence). Trimming shortened V by 1 base and J by 5 bases, and 14 bases separated the two germline ends. The CDR3 loop spans 15 amino acids. The CDR3 nucleotides read TGTGCCAGTAGTATAGGGGACTCCAAGTCATATGGCTACACCTTC. It encodes CASSIGDSKSYGYTF.

This clone was counted many times. The rearrangement links TRBV18 to TRBJ2-7; TRBD1 matches at 8 bases. CDR3 length: 15 amino acids. With 0 bases clipped from V and 4 bases from J, the junction kept 5 bases outside the gene matches. The germline gives CDR1 KGHSH, CDR2 LQKENI. The CDR3 coding sequence is TGTGCCAGCTCACCACCGGGACAGGCTTGGTACGAGCAGTACTTC. It codes for CASSPPGQAWYEQYF. The variable domain in full, completed from reference TRBV18 and TRBJ2-7, reads NAGVMQNPRHLVRRRGQEARLRCSPMKGHSHVYWYRQLPEEGLKFMVYLQKENIIDESGMPKERFSAEFPKEGPSILRIQQVVRGDSAAYFCASSPPGQAWYEQYFGPGTRLTVT.

This clone was recorded at least ten times. The rearrangement uses TRBV18 and TRBJ2-2; D gene ambiguous. Germline CDR1 is KGHSH and CDR2 is LQKENI. Trimming cost V 5 bases and J 1 base, with 14 bases left between them. This CDR3 has 16 residues. The CDR3 is CASSETQILNTGELFF. In nucleotides, the CDR3 is TGTGCCAGCTCAGAGACTCAGATACTGAACACCGGGGAGCTGTTTTTT.

This clone appeared many times. The chain has TRBV5-4 and TRBJ2-5; 12 bases are shared with TRBD2. Per the germline V gene, CDR1 is SGHNT and CDR2 is YYREEE (reference sequence). V trimming: 0 bases; J trimming: 5 bases; junction bases outside the gene matches: 8. The CDR3 sequence is 17 residues long. CDR3: CASSLGLAGGPMETQYF. In DNA, the CDR3 is TGTGCCAGCAGCTTGGGGCTAGCGGGGGGGCCGATGGAGACCCAGTACTTC.

This clone was seen many times. The gene calls are TRBV5-4 and TRBJ2-3; tentatively, D is TRBD1 or TRBD2 (5 bases each). The CDR3 loop spans 16 amino acids. Germline V gives CDR1 SGHNT, CDR2 YYREEE (reference sequence). Trimming took off 2 bases at V and 1 base at J, with 14 bases between the two ends. The CDR3 reads CASSFLPGAGTDTQYF. CDR3 sequence (DNA): TGTGCCAGCAGCTTCCTGCCCGGGGCTGGCACAGATACGCAGTATTTT. Supplemented by reference TRBV5-4 and TRBJ2-3, the full variable domain reads ETGVTQSPTHLIKTRGQQVTLRCSSQSGHNTVSWYQQALGQGPQFIFQYYREEENGRGNFPPRFSGLQFPNYSSELNVNALELDDSALYLCASSFLPGAGTDTQYFGPGTRLTVL.

This clone was counted many times. The chain links TRBV2 to TRBJ2-1, with unresolved D. Trimming pared 7 bases from V and 6 bases from J, leaving 13 bases between. The CDR3 is 13 amino acids. The germline V gene encodes CDR1 SNHLY and CDR2 FYNNEI. CDR3 residues: CASKKTVFNEQFF. CDR3 sequence (DNA): TGTGCCAGCAAAAAGACGGTATTCAATGAGCAGTTCTTC.

This clone was picked up many times. The rearrangement links TRBV12-3 or TRBV12-4 to TRBJ2-1, with TRBD1 as a possible D gene (6 bases). Trimming shortened V by 5 bases and J by 3 bases, and 11 bases separated the two germline ends. The CDR3 consists of 14 residues. CDR3 nucleotides: TGTGCCAGCAGTCAGGGGATAGTCTACAATGAGCAGTTCTTC. It is translated as CASSQGIVYNEQFF.

V gene TRBV30 combines with J gene TRBJ1-1, with D hard to call. The CDR3 consists of 12 residues. Per germline, CDR1 GTSNPN and CDR2 SVGIG (reference sequence). V was trimmed by 8 bases and J by 7 bases, leaving 17 bases between them. The CDR3 region has the DNA TGTGCCAGCCACTTTACGCCTTGTGAAGCTTTCTTT. Residues: CASHFTPCEAFF.

Points on this clone: The junction shows a germline mismatch at one end, possibly a read error. The gene calls are TRBV12-3 or TRBV12-4 and TRBJ2-2, with 8 bases aligning to TRBD2. CDR3 size: 15 residues. The CDR3 DNA sequence: TGTGTCAGCAAGGGCGGGAGGTTTTATACCGGGGAGCTGTTTTTT. Residues: CVSKGGRFYTGELFF.

This clone was detected ten times or more. A read error may explain this, as a much larger clone is one base away. At the DNA level, this CDR3 is encoded by other sequences in the same sample as well. This rearrangement joins TRBV10-1 to TRBJ2-1; D is uncertain. The germline V gene has CDR1 WNHNN and CDR2 SYGVQD (reference sequence). This CDR3 contains 15 residues. The CDR3 nucleotides read TGCGCCAGCAGTTCGGCCATGGACCCCTACAATGGGCAGTTCTTC. Translated, it gives CASSSAMDPYNGQFF.

This clone was counted ten times or more. The chain uses TRBV7-8 and TRBJ2-1; TRBD2 matches at 15 bases. Germline CDR1 and CDR2: SGHVS and FQNEAQ. The CDR3 loop spans 19 amino acids. V trimming: 5 bases; J trimming: 10 bases; junction bases outside the gene matches: 18. This chain's CDR3 is CASSPGTQGWGTSGREQFF. In DNA form, the CDR3 reads TGTGCCAGCAGCCCCGGGACTCAGGGTTGGGGGACTAGCGGGAGGGAGCAGTTCTTC.

The sample holds many counts of this clone. The chain has TRBV14 and TRBJ2-2, with 12 bases aligning to TRBD2. The CDR3 extends over 17 amino acids. From germline, CDR1 is SGHDN and CDR2 FVKESK. V shed 1 base, J shed 4 bases, and the junction held 4 bases outside the gene matches. CDR3 in amino acids: CASSQGLAGVFTGELFF. For the CDR3, the DNA is TGTGCCAGCAGCCAAGGACTAGCGGGAGTGTTCACCGGGGAGCTGTTTTTT.

This clone was seen at least ten times. In DNA form, the CDR3 reads TGTGCCAGCAGTTTACACGGCACTCCCGGAAGGGAAAAACTGTTTTTT. It encodes CASSLHGTPGREKLFF. The chain employs TRBV28 and TRBJ1-4; no firm D call. Germline loops: CDR1 MDHEN, CDR2 SYDVKM. CDR3 size: 16 residues. The V end lost 2 bases, the J end lost 8 bases, and 18 bases lay between the germline ends.

This clone was picked up many times. Other DNA sequences within the sample encode an identical CDR3. The genes are TRBV3-1 and TRBJ1-4; the D is unclear. The CDR3 has 15 amino acids. Per germline, CDR1 LGHDT and CDR2 YNNKEL (reference sequence). V lost 0 bases, J lost 7 bases, and 12 bases lay in between. The CDR3 DNA is TGTGCCAGCAGCCAAGATAGAGCAGTCCTTGAAAAACTGTTTTTT. Translation gives CASSQDRAVLEKLFF.

About this clone itself: Its ends do not fully match the called genes, so a read error is possible. The chain has TRBV5-1 and TRBJ2-3, with D perhaps matching TRBD1 or TRBD2 (5 bases each). Germline CDR1 reads SGHRS; CDR2 reads YFSETQ. The CDR3 consists of 14 residues. The CDR3 sequence is CSSSLGEPLDTQYF. CDR3 coding DNA: TGCTCCAGCAGCTTGGGGGAACCGTTAGATACGCAGTATTTT.

V and J are TRBV11-2 and TRBJ2-1; weak D call: TRBD1 (5 bases). This CDR3 region has 15 residues. Trimming stripped 0 bases from V and 4 bases from J, with 10 bases between. Germline V gene lookup returns CDR1 SGHAT and CDR2 FQNNGV. The CDR3 DNA reads as TGTGCCAGCAGCTTAGAGGGGCAAGGGTACAATGAGCAGTTCTTC. Amino acids: CASSLEGQGYNEQFF.

This clone was observed a few times. This may arise from a read error, as a much more abundant clone is one base away. The chain carries TRBV12-3 or TRBV12-4 and TRBJ1-3, with 7 bases fitting TRBD1. Trimming took 2 bases from V and 3 from J; bases not matched to a gene: 4. The CDR3 has 15 amino acids. CDR3 sequence: CASSLSRGLGNTIYF. CDR3 coding DNA: TGTGCCAGCAGTTTAAGTAGGGGGCTTGGAAACACCATATATTTT.

This clone came up many times. This chain links TRBV5-1 with TRBJ2-5; TRBD2 matches at 7 bases. Germline values: CDR1 SGHRS, CDR2 YFSETQ. The CDR3 is 13 residues long. After removal of 4 bases from V and 3 bases from J, the junction contained 3 bases not matched to a gene. Here the CDR3 DNA reads TGCGCCAGCAGCGGGACTAACGAAGAGACCCAGTACTTC. Translated, it gives CASSGTNEETQYF.

This clone was counted many times. The CDR3 nucleotides are TGTGCCGGGGACCCGACAGGCGGTAATTCACCCCTCCACTTT. Amino acids: CAGDPTGGNSPLHF. V usage is TRBV30 and J usage is TRBJ1-6; the D gene is possibly TRBD1 (6 bases). Per the germline V gene, CDR1 is GTSNPN and CDR2 is SVGIG (reference sequence). This CDR3 comprises 14 residues. V was pared by 8 bases and J by 6 bases, with 17 bases between.

This clone occurred many times. The V and J genes are TRBV12-3 or TRBV12-4 and TRBJ2-1; tentatively, D is TRBD1 or TRBD2 (5 bases each). CDR3 length: 14 residues. V was trimmed by 8 bases and J by 0 bases, leaving 11 bases between them. CDR3 residues: CASSSGGSYNEQFF. CDR3 DNA sequence: TGTGCCAGCTCTAGTGGGGGCTCCTACAATGAGCAGTTCTTC.

This clone was seen repeatedly, ten times or more. J is TRBJ1-4 and V is TRBV20-1; D call uncertain. CDR1 and CDR2 (germline): DFQATT, SNEGSKA (reference sequence). The CDR3 sequence is 16 residues long. V was cut by 0 bases and J by 0 bases, with 11 bases left in between. CDR3 region: CSARDRQEATNEKLFF. The CDR3 region has the DNA TGCAGTGCTAGAGATCGCCAGGAAGCAACTAATGAAAAACTGTTTTTT.

There are a few counts of this clone. The chain recombines TRBV28 with TRBJ1-2; D not resolved. Trimming cost V 0 bases and J 3 bases, with 11 bases left between them. CDR1 is MDHEN and CDR2 is SYDVKM in the germline V gene. The length of the CDR3 is 15 residues. CDR3 nucleotide sequence: TGTGCCAGCAGTTTATGGGGCAGCTCTGACTATGGCTACACCTTC. Its protein is CASSLWGSSDYGYTF.

This clone was observed many times. The chain carries TRBV19 and TRBJ2-3; possibly TRBD1 for D (5 bases). The V end lost 4 bases, the J end lost 2 bases, and 13 bases lay between the germline ends. The CDR3 is 15 amino acids. Germline lookup yields CDR1 LNHDA and CDR2 SQIVND (reference sequence). The CDR3, as DNA: TGTGCCAGTAGTACGGTTGTGGACAACACAGATACGCAGTATTTT. Amino acid sequence: CASSTVVDNTDTQYF.